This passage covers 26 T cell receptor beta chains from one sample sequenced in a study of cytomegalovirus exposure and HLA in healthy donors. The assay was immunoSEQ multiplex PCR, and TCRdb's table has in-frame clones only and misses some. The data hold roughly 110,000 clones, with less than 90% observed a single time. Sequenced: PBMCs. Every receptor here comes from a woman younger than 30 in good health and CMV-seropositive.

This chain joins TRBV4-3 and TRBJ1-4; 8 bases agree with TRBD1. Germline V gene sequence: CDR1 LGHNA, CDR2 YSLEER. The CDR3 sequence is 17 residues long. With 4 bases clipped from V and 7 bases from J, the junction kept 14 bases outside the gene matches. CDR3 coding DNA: TGCGCCAGCAGCCCCGATGGTGGGGCAGGGGGCCCTGAAAAACTGTTTTTT. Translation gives CASSPDGGAGGPEKLFF.

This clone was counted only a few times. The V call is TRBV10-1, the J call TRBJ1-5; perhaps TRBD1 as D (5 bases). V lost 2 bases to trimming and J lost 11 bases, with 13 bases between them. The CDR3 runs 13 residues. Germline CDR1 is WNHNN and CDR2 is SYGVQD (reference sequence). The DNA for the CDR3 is TGCGCCAGCAGTGAGGACAGAGGCACGACCCAGCATTTT. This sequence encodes CASSEDRGTTQHF.

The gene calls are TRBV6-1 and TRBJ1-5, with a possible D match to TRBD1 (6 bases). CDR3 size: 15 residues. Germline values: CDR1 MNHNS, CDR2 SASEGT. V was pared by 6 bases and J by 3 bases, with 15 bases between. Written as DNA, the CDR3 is TGTGCCAGCAGGCAGCAGGGGCGGAACAATCAGCCCCAGCATTTT. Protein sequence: CASRQQGRNNQPQHF.

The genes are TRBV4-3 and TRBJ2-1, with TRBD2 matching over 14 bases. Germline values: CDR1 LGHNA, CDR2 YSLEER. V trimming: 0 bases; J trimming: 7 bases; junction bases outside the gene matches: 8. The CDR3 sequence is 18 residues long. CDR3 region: CASSQDPRTSGGYNEQFF. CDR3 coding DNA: TGCGCCAGCAGCCAAGACCCCCGGACTAGCGGGGGGTATAATGAGCAGTTCTTC.

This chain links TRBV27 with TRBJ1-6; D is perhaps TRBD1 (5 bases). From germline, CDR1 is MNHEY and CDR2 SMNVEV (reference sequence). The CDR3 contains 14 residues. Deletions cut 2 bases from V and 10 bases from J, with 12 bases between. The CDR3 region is CASSLGGLSSPLHF. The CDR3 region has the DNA TGTGCCAGCAGTTTAGGGGGACTTTCATCACCCCTCCACTTT.

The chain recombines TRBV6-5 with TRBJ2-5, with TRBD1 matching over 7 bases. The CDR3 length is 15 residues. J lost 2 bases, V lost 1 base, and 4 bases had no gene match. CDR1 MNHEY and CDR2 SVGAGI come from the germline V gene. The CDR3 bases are TGTGCCAGCAGTTACTACAGGGGAGCTCAAGAGACCCAGTACTTC. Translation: CASSYYRGAQETQYF.

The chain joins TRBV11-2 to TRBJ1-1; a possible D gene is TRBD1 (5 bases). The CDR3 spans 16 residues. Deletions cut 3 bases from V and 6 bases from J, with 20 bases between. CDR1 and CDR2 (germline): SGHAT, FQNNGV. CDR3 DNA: TGTGCCAGCAGCTTTTTTGGGAGGGGAAGGGGCTCTGAAGCTTTCTTT. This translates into CASSFFGRGRGSEAFF.

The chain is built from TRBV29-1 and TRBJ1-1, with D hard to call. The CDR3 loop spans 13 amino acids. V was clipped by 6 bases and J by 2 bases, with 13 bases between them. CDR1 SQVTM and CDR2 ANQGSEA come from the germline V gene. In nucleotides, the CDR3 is TGCAGCGTCGAGGGTTTCGGTAACACTGAAGCTTTCTTT. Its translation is CSVEGFGNTEAFF.

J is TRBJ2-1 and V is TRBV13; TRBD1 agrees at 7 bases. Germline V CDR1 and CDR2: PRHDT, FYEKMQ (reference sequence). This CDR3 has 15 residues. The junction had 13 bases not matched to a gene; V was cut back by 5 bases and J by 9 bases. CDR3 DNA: TGTGCCAGCAGCGTAGCTTGGACAGGTTGGGGTGAGCAGTTCTTC. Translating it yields CASSVAWTGWGEQFF.

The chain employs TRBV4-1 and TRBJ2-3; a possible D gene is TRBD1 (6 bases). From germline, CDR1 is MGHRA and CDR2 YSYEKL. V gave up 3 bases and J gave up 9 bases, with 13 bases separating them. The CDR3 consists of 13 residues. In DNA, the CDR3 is TGCGCCAGCAGCCAGGGTAACAGGGAGACGCAGTATTTT. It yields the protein CASSQGNRETQYF.

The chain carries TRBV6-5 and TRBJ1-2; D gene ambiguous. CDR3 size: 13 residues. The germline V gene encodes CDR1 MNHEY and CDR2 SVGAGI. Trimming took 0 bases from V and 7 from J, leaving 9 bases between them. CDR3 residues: CASSYSGPSGYTF. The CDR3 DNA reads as TGTGCCAGCAGTTACTCAGGCCCTAGTGGCTACACCTTC.

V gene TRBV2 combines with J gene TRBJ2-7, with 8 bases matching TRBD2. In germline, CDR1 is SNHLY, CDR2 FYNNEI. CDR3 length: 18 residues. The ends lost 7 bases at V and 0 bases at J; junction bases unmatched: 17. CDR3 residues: CASTLEGASLAGSYEQYF. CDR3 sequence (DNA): TGTGCCAGCACCTTAGAAGGGGCCTCCCTAGCGGGCTCCTACGAGCAGTACTTC.

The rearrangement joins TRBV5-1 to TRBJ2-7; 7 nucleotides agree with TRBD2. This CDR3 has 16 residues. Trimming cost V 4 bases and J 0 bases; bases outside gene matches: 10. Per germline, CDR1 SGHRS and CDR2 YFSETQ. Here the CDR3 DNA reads TGCGCCAGCAGCGCCACGGGGGGATCGAGCTCCTACGAGCAGTACTTC. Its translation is CASSATGGSSSYEQYF.

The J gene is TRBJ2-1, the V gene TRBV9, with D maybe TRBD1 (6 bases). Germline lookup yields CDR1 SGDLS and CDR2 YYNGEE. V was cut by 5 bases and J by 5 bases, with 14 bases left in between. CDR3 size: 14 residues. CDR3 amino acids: CASSGGHPNNEQFF. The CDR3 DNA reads TGTGCCAGCAGTGGGGGACACCCTAACAATGAGCAGTTCTTC.

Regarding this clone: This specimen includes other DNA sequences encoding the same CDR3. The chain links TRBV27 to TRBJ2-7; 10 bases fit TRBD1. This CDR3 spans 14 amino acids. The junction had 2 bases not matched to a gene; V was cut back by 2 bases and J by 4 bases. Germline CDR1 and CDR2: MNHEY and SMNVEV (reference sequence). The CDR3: CASSLGQGGYEQYF. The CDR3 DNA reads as TGTGCCAGCAGTTTAGGACAGGGGGGGTACGAGCAGTACTTC.

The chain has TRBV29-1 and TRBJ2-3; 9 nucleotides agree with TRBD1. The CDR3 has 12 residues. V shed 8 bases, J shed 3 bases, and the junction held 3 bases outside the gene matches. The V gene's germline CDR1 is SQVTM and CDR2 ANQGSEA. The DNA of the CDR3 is TGCAGCTGGACAGGGGTTACAGATACGCAGTATTTT. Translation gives CSWTGVTDTQYF.

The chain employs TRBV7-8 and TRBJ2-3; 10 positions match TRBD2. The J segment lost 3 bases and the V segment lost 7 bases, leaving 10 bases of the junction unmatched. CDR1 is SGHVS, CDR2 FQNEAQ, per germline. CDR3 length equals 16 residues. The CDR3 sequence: CASTKPGLAVTDTQYF. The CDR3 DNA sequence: TGTGCCAGCACCAAGCCTGGACTAGCGGTAACAGATACGCAGTATTTT.

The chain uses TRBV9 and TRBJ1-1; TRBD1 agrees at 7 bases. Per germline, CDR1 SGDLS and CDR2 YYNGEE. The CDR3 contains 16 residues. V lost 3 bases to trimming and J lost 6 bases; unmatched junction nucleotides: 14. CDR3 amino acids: CASSAYPTGYNAEAFF. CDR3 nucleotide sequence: TGTGCCAGCAGCGCCTACCCGACAGGGTATAATGCTGAAGCTTTCTTT.

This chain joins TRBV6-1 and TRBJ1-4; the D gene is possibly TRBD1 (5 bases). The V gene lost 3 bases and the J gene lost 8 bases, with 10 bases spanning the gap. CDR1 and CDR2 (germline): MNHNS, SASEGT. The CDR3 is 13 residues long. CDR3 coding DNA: TGTGCCAGCAGTGAGGGGGAGGGAGAAAAACTGTTTTTT. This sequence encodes CASSEGEGEKLFF.

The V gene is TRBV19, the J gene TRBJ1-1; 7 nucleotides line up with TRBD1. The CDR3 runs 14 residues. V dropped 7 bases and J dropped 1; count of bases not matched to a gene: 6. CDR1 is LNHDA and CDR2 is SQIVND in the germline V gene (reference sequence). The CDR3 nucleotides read TGTGCCAGTATCGCCGACAGGGAGAACACTGAAGCTTTCTTT. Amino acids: CASIADRENTEAFF.

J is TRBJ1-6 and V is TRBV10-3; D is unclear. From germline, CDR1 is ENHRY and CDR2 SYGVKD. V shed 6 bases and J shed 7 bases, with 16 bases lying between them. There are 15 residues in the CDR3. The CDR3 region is CAISTGSFPNSPLHF. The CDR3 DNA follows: TGTGCCATCAGCACCGGGTCCTTCCCAAATTCACCCCTCCACTTT.

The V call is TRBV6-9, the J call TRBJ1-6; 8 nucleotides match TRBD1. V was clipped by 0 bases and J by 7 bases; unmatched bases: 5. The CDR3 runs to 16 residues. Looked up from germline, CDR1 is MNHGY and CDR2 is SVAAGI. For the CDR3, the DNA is TGTGCCAGCAGTTATTCGGTGGGACAGGCAAATTCACCCCTCCACTTT. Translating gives CASSYSVGQANSPLHF.

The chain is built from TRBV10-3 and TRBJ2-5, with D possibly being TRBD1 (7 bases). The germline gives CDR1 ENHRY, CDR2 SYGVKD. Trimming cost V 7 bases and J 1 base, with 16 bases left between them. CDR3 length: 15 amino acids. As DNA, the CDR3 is TGTGCCATCACCGAAGGGGGGACAGCCCAAGAGACCCAGTACTTC. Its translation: CAITEGGTAQETQYF.

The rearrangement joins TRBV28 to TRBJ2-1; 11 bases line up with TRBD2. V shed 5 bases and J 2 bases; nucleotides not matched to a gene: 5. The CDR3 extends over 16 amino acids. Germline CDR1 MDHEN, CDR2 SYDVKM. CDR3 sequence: CASSILTSGAYNEQFF. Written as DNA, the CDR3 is TGTGCCAGCAGTATCCTGACTAGCGGGGCCTACAATGAGCAGTTCTTC.

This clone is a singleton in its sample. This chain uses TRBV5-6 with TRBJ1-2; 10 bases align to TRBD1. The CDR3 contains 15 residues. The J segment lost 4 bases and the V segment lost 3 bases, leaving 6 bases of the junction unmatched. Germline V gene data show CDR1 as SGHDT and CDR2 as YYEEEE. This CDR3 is CASSSRTGGVYGYTF. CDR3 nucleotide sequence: TGTGCCAGCAGCTCCCGGACAGGGGGAGTCTATGGCTACACCTTC.

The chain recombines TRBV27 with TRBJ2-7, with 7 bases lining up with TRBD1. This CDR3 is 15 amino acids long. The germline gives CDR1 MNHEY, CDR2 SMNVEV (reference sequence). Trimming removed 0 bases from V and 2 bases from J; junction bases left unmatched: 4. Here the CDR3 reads CASSLSRDSPYEQYF. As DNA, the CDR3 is TGTGCCAGCAGTTTATCCCGGGACAGTCCCTACGAGCAGTACTTC.